One sample yielded the 30 T cell receptor beta chains listed below, sequenced in a study of T cells in Graves' hyperthyroidism and ophthalmopathy. Regions amplified from RNA transcripts were the TCR beta CDR3 regions. HTBI primers were used for first-round RT-PCR of the TCR CDR3. TCRdb used MiXCR to reprocess the multiplex PCR reads, holding one entry per CDR3 protein. The sample has around 500,000 distinct CDR3 sequences; 22% are singletons. Input material: blood. These receptor sequences come from a woman in her 70s with Graves' ophthalmopathy.

This sequence joins TRBV7-6 and TRBJ1-2; D perhaps matches TRBD1 (5 bases). The CDR3 contains 16 residues. The V and J ends lost 0 bases and 3 bases respectively, with 14 bases between them. Germline loops: CDR1 SGHVS, CDR2 FNYEAQ. The chain's CDR3 is CASSLAPPGTYYGYTF. The CDR3 DNA is TGTGCCAGCAGCTTAGCCCCACCCGGGACCTACTATGGCTACACCTTC.

In its sample, this clonotype was seen many times. The chain is built from TRBV6-1 and TRBJ2-1, with D possibly matching TRBD1 (5 bases). The CDR3 spans 16 residues. In germline, CDR1 is MNHNS, CDR2 SASEGT. The V and J ends lost 4 bases and 6 bases respectively, with 19 bases between them. The CDR3 DNA sequence: TGTGCCAGCAGTGGGTTCCAGGGTAGAACTTTCAATGAGCAGTTCTTC. Protein: CASSGFQGRTFNEQFF.

The chain links TRBV6-2 or TRBV6-3 to TRBJ1-5; no firm D call. CDR1 is MNHEY and CDR2 is SVGEGT in the germline V gene. CDR3 length equals 14 residues. The V end was cut by 1 base, the J end by 7 bases, with 11 bases between. CDR3 sequence (DNA): TGTGCCAGCAGTTACTATTCCGGCCTCCAGCCCCAGCATTTT. Its translation is CASSYYSGLQPQHF.

This clonotype occurred a few times. The genes are TRBV12-3 or TRBV12-4 and TRBJ1-4; TRBD1 matches 9 bases. J was trimmed by 8 bases and V by 6 bases; bases with no gene match: 10. The CDR3 has 15 residues. The CDR3 nucleotides read TGTGCCAGCAGATCCACAGGGGGCGCGCGGGAAAAACTGTTTTTT. Protein sequence: CASRSTGGAREKLFF.

The chain recombines TRBV15 with TRBJ1-6; maybe TRBD1 (5 bases). CDR1 is LNHNV, CDR2 YYDKDF, per germline (reference sequence). CDR3 length: 15 residues. The germline V and J ends were trimmed by 0 bases and 9 bases, with 12 bases remaining between them. The CDR3 loop is CATSRDGAWGSPLHF. The CDR3 DNA sequence: TGTGCCACCAGCAGAGATGGGGCCTGGGGTTCACCCCTCCACTTT.

This clonotype was picked up a small number of times. The chain is built from TRBV9 and TRBJ2-7, with D possibly being TRBD1 or TRBD2 (6 bases each). CDR1 and CDR2 from the germline V gene are SGDLS and YYNGEE. This CDR3 spans 15 amino acids. V lost 0 bases, J lost 2 bases, and 12 bases lay in between. CDR3 DNA sequence: TGTGCCAGCAGCGTAGAAGGTCGGGGGCCCTACGAGCAGTACTTC. Amino acid sequence: CASSVEGRGPYEQYF.

The rearrangement joins TRBV5-1 to TRBJ2-7; possible D gene TRBD2, 6 bases. The CDR3 loop spans 15 amino acids. Germline V lookup: CDR1 SGHRS, CDR2 YFSETQ. V lost 4 bases to trimming and J lost 2 bases, with 16 bases between them. The CDR3 DNA reads TGCGCCAGCAGCGCGGGACTGGAGGGTCCCTACGAGCAGTACTTC. Translated, it gives CASSAGLEGPYEQYF.

The rearrangement uses TRBV27 and TRBJ2-7, with a tentative D call TRBD1 (5 bases). Germline assignment: CDR1 MNHEY and CDR2 SMNVEV (reference sequence). V was shortened by 2 bases and J by 5 bases, with 19 bases between the two germline ends. The CDR3 is 16 residues long. The CDR3 spells CASSLRFDSSRDEQYF. The CDR3 coding sequence is TGTGCCAGCAGTTTACGGTTCGACAGTTCAAGGGACGAGCAGTACTTC.

J is TRBJ1-5 and V is TRBV2; D is undetermined. Germline loops: CDR1 SNHLY, CDR2 FYNNEI. The V end was cut by 1 base, the J end by 7 bases, with 5 bases between. This CDR3 comprises 12 residues. CDR3 coding DNA: TGTGCCAGCAGTGAAGGGAGGCAGCCCCAGCATTTT. The encoded protein is CASSEGRQPQHF. The full variable domain, in which reference TRBV2 and TRBJ1-5 provide the parts outside the CDR3, is EPEVTQTPSHQVTQMGQEVILRCVPISNHLYFYWYRQILGQKVEFLVSFYNNEISEKSEIFDDQFSVERPDGSNFTLKIRSTKLEDSAMYFCASSEGRQPQHFGDGTRLSIL.

The chain has TRBV5-5 and TRBJ2-3, with D tentatively TRBD2 (6 bases). Germline values: CDR1 SGHKS, CDR2 YYEKEE (reference sequence). The V end lost 3 bases, the J end lost 8 bases, and 19 bases lay between the germline ends. This CDR3 has 15 amino acids. CDR3 amino acids: CASSWGRGGPGTQYF. CDR3 DNA: TGTGCCAGCAGCTGGGGAAGAGGAGGGCCCGGTACGCAGTATTTT.

This clonotype was observed a single time. This chain connects TRBV19 to TRBJ1-1, with D possibly TRBD1 on 5 matching bases. CDR1 is LNHDA, CDR2 SQIVND, per germline (reference sequence). This CDR3 spans 19 amino acids. The V gene lost 3 bases and the J gene lost 2 bases, with 25 bases spanning the gap. The CDR3 spells CASSMKGWGMTLYNTEAFF. CDR3 in DNA: TGTGCCAGTAGTATGAAAGGGTGGGGGATGACGCTATACAACACTGAAGCTTTCTTT.

This clonotype showed up many times. The chain joins TRBV7-2 to TRBJ1-5; 7 bases map to TRBD1. CDR1 is SGHTA and CDR2 is FQGNSA in the germline V gene. The CDR3 consists of 13 residues. Unmatched junction bases numbered 5, after V lost 6 bases and J lost 6 bases. This CDR3 is CASSPDRVQPQHF. The CDR3, as DNA: TGTGCCAGCAGTCCTGACAGGGTTCAGCCCCAGCATTTT.

The V gene is TRBV12-3 or TRBV12-4, the J gene TRBJ1-2; 7 nucleotides agree with TRBD1. V lost 6 bases to trimming and J lost 4 bases; unmatched junction nucleotides: 8. This CDR3 is 14 amino acids long. The CDR3 DNA reads TGTGCCAGCAGCCCCAGGGGGGTCGGCTATGGCTACACCTTC. It codes for CASSPRGVGYGYTF.

This clonotype was observed at least ten times. The chain couples TRBV6-1 to TRBJ2-4; a possible D gene is TRBD1 (6 bases). The germline CDR1 and CDR2 sequences are MNHNS and SASEGT. The length of the CDR3 is 16 residues. V lost 6 bases and J 2 bases, leaving 17 bases between the germline ends. The CDR3 is CASRGIQGKSKNIQYF. CDR3 DNA: TGTGCCAGCAGGGGGATACAGGGCAAATCCAAAAACATTCAGTACTTC.

The chain joins TRBV7-2 to TRBJ2-7; the match to TRBD2 covers 10 bases. Germline V lookup: CDR1 SGHTA, CDR2 FQGNSA. J was trimmed by 4 bases and V by 5 bases; bases with no gene match: 11. CDR3 length: 16 amino acids. The CDR3 protein is CASSPRRLAGVYEQYF. For the CDR3, the DNA is TGTGCCAGCAGCCCCCGGCGGCTAGCGGGAGTTTACGAGCAGTACTTC.

The chain combines TRBV30 with TRBJ2-7; D may be TRBD2 (6 bases). With 1 base removed from V and 1 base from J, the gap between germline ends came to 8 bases. Germline V gene lookup returns CDR1 GTSNPN and CDR2 SVGIG (reference sequence). The CDR3 has 13 amino acids. The DNA for the CDR3 is TGTGCCTGGAGTGGCGGGGTTTCCTACGAGCAGTACTTC. As protein: CAWSGGVSYEQYF. Complete variable domain (other parts from reference TRBV30 and TRBJ2-7): SQTIHQWPATLVQPVGSPLSLECTVEGTSNPNLYWYRQAAGRGLQLLFYSVGIGQISSEVPQNLSASRPQDRQFILSSKKLLLSDSGFYLCAWSGGVSYEQYFGPGTRLTVT.

This clonotype appeared many times. V and J are TRBV12-3 or TRBV12-4 and TRBJ1-1; no definite D call. The CDR3 totals 15 residues. V was clipped by 6 bases and J by 0 bases, with 14 bases between them. The CDR3 loop is CASSPPGSMNTEAFF. The DNA of the CDR3 is TGTGCCAGCAGCCCTCCGGGGTCCATGAACACTGAAGCTTTCTTT.

The rearrangement uses TRBV2 and TRBJ2-1; 7 nucleotides agree with TRBD2. V lost 4 bases, J lost 0 bases, and 6 bases stayed unmatched. The CDR3 extends over 16 amino acids. Germline V gene data show CDR1 as SNHLY and CDR2 as FYNNEI. The CDR3 region has the DNA TGTGCCAGCAGTGGGAGGGAGGGTAGCTCCTACAATGAGCAGTTCTTC. Protein: CASSGREGSSYNEQFF.

The rearrangement joins TRBV7-3 to TRBJ2-7, with a possible D match to TRBD2 (5 bases). The CDR3 is made up of 15 amino acids. The germline V gene encodes CDR1 SGHTA and CDR2 FQGTGA. The V end was cut by 2 bases, the J end by 6 bases, with 17 bases between. In DNA, the CDR3 is TGTGCCAGCAGCTTAGTTAGGGAGAGAACCTGCGAGCAGTACTTC. Amino acid sequence: CASSLVRERTCEQYF.

This clonotype turned up a few times. The CDR3 sequence is CASRANKFERELTDTQYF. Written as DNA, the CDR3 is TGTGCCAGCAGAGCCAACAAGTTCGAGCGGGAGTTGACAGATACGCAGTATTTT. The chain has TRBV6-1 and TRBJ2-3, with 8 bases matching TRBD2. This CDR3 region has 18 residues. CDR1 and CDR2 (germline): MNHNS, SASEGT. With 6 bases clipped from V and 3 bases from J, the junction kept 17 bases outside the gene matches.

This clonotype was found a few times. The chain uses TRBV3-1 and TRBJ2-7; TRBD1 aligns across 9 bases. The CDR3 sequence is 15 residues long. After removal of 5 bases from V and 5 bases from J, the junction contained 10 bases not matched to a gene. The germline V gene has CDR1 LGHDT and CDR2 YNNKEL (reference sequence). The CDR3 region has the DNA TGTGCCAGCAGCTTGACCGGGACAGGGTTACACGAGCAGTACTTC. Residues: CASSLTGTGLHEQYF.

The rearrangement uses TRBV6-5 and TRBJ1-6, with 8 bases fitting TRBD1. Germline-derived CDR1 and CDR2 are MNHEY and SVGAGI. This CDR3 contains 16 residues. With 0 bases clipped from V and 9 bases from J, the junction kept 7 bases outside the gene matches. The CDR3 sequence: CASSYSNGQGTSPLHF. Here the CDR3 DNA reads TGTGCCAGCAGTTACTCGAATGGACAGGGAACTTCACCCCTCCACTTT.

CDR3 in DNA: TGCAGCGTACGAGCAGGGGAGGCTCGTGGCTACACCTTC. Residues: CSVRAGEARGYTF. The chain links TRBV29-1 to TRBJ1-2, with a tentative D call TRBD1 (6 bases). CDR1 is SQVTM and CDR2 is ANQGSEA in the germline V gene. Deletions cut 6 bases from V and 7 bases from J, with 18 bases between. The CDR3 is 13 amino acids.

There are many counts of this clonotype. This chain connects TRBV29-1 to TRBJ2-1; D is possibly TRBD1 or TRBD2 (5 bases each). Deletions cut 0 bases from V and 6 bases from J, with 15 bases between. Germline loops: CDR1 SQVTM, CDR2 ANQGSEA. This CDR3 has 15 amino acids. The DNA for the CDR3 is TGCAGCGTTGAAGATGTCACTAGGGGCGTCAATGAGCAGTTCTTC. This codes for CSVEDVTRGVNEQFF.

Points on this clonotype: An end of the junction does not agree with germline; a read error may underlie this. The V gene is TRBV9, the J gene TRBJ2-3; D is undetermined. Germline V gene data show CDR1 as SGDLS and CDR2 as YYNGEE. The CDR3 totals 11 residues. CDR3 DNA sequence: TGTGCCAGCGGCGTTGACGGTACGCAGTATTTT. Translating gives CASGVDGTQYF. The variable domain in full, with the rest retrieved from reference TRBV9 and TRBJ2-3, is DSGVTQTPKHLITATGQRVTLRCSPRSGDLSVYWYQQSLDQGLQFLIQYYNGEERAKGNILERFSAQQFPDLHSELNLSSLELGDSALYFCASGVDGTQYFGPGTRLTVL.

This chain uses TRBV9 with TRBJ2-1; 14 bases align to TRBD2. Germline assignment: CDR1 SGDLS and CDR2 YYNGEE. J lost 12 bases, V lost 3 bases, and 5 bases had no gene match. The CDR3 is 14 residues long. CDR3 DNA: TGTGCCAGCAGCGCGGGACTAGCGGGAGTTGCGCAGTTCTTC. Residues: CASSAGLAGVAQFF. Full variable domain (outside the CDR3, taken from reference TRBV9 and TRBJ2-1): DSGVTQTPKHLITATGQRVTLRCSPRSGDLSVYWYQQSLDQGLQFLIQYYNGEERAKGNILERFSAQQFPDLHSELNLSSLELGDSALYFCASSAGLAGVAQFFGPGTRLTVL.

This clonotype has at least ten counts. V and J are TRBV28 and TRBJ1-2; TRBD1 matches at 10 bases. CDR1 is MDHEN, CDR2 SYDVKM, per germline. V trimming: 4 bases; J trimming: 3 bases; junction bases outside the gene matches: 2. CDR3 length equals 14 residues. The CDR3 protein is CASSSTGGHYGYTF. CDR3 DNA: TGTGCCAGCAGTTCGACAGGGGGCCACTATGGCTACACCTTC.

The J gene is TRBJ1-5, the V gene TRBV19, with a tentative D call TRBD1 (5 bases). V was trimmed by 3 bases and J by 3 bases, leaving 12 bases between them. This CDR3 is 15 amino acids long. Germline V CDR1 and CDR2: LNHDA, SQIVND (reference sequence). The DNA for the CDR3 is TGTGCCAGTAGTATGACAGCCGTACCCAATCAGCCCCAGCATTTT. Protein sequence: CASSMTAVPNQPQHF.

The chain links TRBV3-1 to TRBJ1-1; unclear D gene. Trimming cost V 3 bases and J 6 bases, with 14 bases left between them. The CDR3 loop spans 14 amino acids. Germline CDR1 LGHDT, CDR2 YNNKEL (reference sequence). CDR3 loop: CASSHNIKVSEAFF. The CDR3 DNA reads as TGTGCCAGCAGCCATAATATTAAGGTCTCTGAAGCTTTCTTT.

This clonotype was picked up a small number of times. The CDR3 region is CAWSGTRNTGELFF. The CDR3 nucleotides read TGTGCCTGGAGCGGAACTAGGAACACCGGGGAGCTGTTTTTT. This chain joins TRBV30 and TRBJ2-2; TRBD2 is a possible D gene (5 bases). The V gene's germline CDR1 is GTSNPN and CDR2 SVGIG (reference sequence). V was clipped by 3 bases and J by 1 base, with 9 bases between them. The CDR3 is made up of 14 amino acids.